This T cell receptor (beta chain) was profiled in a study of blood T cell repertoires in COVID-19. In terms of age and location, participants ranged from about 18 to 95 years and lived in approximately 24 US areas. The repertoire was sequenced with immunoSEQ multiplex PCR; TCRdb's copy has only in-frame clones and lacks some. This table has hundreds of thousands of clones, 65% to 90% appearing once. The sequence derives from a man between 35 and 55 years old who had recovered from COVID-19. The sequencing input was PBMCs or T cells enriched from blood (not recorded which).

CDR3 coding DNA: TGTGCCAGCAGCTTCACTAGCGGGGGGGCTGGTGAGCAGTTCTTC. As protein: CASSFTSGGAGEQFF. V and J are TRBV2 and TRBJ2-1, with 13 bases aligning to TRBD2. This CDR3 spans 15 amino acids. The V gene's germline CDR1 is SNHLY and CDR2 FYNNEI. Trimming removed 6 bases from V and 9 bases from J; junction bases left unmatched: 8.